This TCR beta chain was captured in a study of shared clonotypes between healthy human individuals. About the research overall: CD8 memory received one plate per donor, CD8 naive two, CD4 memory three and CD4 naive three.

Per germline, CDR1 SGDLS and CDR2 YYNGEE. This CDR3 comprises 14 residues. Trimming took 3 bases from V and 2 from J, leaving 10 bases between them. Positive CCR7 selection of CD45RO-negative cells yielded the naive CD8 cells, and terminally differentiated effector memory CD45RA+ cells were excluded. Original methodology: Junction-only sequences without quality scores came from ImmunoSEQ, so filtering differed. Produced via immunoSEQ multiplex PCR; TCRdb's table is partial and in-frame only. D and trimming come from the DNA, and the V and J calls and clone size come from that table. The data show about 2 million clones, with roughly 94% seen just once and roughly 1% held by the top ten.

The chain joins TRBV9 to TRBJ2-3, with D perhaps being TRBD1 or TRBD2 (6 bases each). The sequenced sample was naive CD8+ T cells sorted from blood. The sequence was obtained from a man aged 18 to 35 in good health. CDR3 nucleotides: TGTGCCAGCAGCGAACGGGGGCTCACAGATACGCAGTATTTT. Its translation: CASSERGLTDTQYF. The full variable domain, with the rest looked up from reference TRBV9 and TRBJ2-3, is DSGVTQTPKHLITATGQRVTLRCSPRSGDLSVYWYQQSLDQGLQFLIQYYNGEERAKGNILERFSAQQFPDLHSELNLSSLELGDSALYFCASSERGLTDTQYFGPGTRLTVL.